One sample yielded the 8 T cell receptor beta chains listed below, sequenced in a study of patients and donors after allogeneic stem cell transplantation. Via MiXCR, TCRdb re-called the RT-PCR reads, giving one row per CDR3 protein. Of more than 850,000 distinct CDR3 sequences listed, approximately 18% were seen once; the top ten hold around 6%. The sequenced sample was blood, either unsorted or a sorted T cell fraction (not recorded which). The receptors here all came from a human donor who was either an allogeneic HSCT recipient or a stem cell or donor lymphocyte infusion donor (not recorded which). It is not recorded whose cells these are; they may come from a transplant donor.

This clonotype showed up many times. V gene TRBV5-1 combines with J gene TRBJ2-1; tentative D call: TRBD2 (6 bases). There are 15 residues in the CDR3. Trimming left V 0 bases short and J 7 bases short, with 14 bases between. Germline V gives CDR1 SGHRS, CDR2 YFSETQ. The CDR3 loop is CASSLGPREINEQFF. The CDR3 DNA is TGCGCCAGCAGCTTGGGGCCTCGGGAGATAAATGAGCAGTTCTTC.

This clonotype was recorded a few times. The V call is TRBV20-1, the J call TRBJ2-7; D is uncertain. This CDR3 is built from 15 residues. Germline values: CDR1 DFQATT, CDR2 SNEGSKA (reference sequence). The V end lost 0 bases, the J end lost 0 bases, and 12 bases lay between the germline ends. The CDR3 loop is CSARDFRRSSYEQYF. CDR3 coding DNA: TGCAGTGCTAGAGATTTCCGCAGGAGCTCCTACGAGCAGTACTTC.

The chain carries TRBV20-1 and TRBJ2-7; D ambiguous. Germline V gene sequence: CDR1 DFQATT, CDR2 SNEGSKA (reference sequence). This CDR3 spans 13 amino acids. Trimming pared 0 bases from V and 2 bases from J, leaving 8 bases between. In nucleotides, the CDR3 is TGCAGTGCTAGAGATTCAGTAACCTACGAGCAGTACTTC. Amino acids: CSARDSVTYEQYF.

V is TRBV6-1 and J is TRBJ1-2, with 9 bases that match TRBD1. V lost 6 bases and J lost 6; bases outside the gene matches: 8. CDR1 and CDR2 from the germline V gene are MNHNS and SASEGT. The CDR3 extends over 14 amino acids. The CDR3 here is CASRSGQGSDGYTF. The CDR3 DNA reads TGTGCCAGCAGGTCGGGACAGGGTTCGGATGGCTACACCTTC.

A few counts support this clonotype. CDR3 protein: CASSAGVYEQYF. The CDR3 DNA sequence: TGCGCCAGCAGCGCGGGGGTATACGAGCAGTACTTC. The chain links TRBV5-1 to TRBJ2-7; 7 bases map to TRBD2. The CDR3 loop spans 12 amino acids. V trimming: 4 bases; J trimming: 4 bases; junction bases outside the gene matches: 2. CDR1 is SGHRS, CDR2 YFSETQ, per germline.

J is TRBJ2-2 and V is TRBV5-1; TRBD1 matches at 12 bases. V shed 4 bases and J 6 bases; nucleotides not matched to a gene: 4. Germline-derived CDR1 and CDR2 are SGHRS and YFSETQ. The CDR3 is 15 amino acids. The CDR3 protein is CASSRDRGPSGELFF. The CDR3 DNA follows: TGCGCCAGCAGCCGGGACAGGGGGCCGTCCGGGGAGCTGTTTTTT.

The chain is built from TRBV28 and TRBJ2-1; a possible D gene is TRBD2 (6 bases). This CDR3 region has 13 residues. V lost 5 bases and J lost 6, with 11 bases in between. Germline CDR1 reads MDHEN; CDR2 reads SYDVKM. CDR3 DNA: TGTGCCAGCAGTCGTGCGGGAAGCAATGAGCAGTTCTTC. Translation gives CASSRAGSNEQFF.

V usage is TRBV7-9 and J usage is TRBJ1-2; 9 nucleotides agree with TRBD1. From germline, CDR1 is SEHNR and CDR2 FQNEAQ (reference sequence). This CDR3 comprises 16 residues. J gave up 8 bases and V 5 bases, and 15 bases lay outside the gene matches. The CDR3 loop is CASSGLTGGASYGYTF. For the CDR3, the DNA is TGTGCCAGCAGCGGATTAACAGGGGGCGCCTCGTACGGCTACACCTTC.